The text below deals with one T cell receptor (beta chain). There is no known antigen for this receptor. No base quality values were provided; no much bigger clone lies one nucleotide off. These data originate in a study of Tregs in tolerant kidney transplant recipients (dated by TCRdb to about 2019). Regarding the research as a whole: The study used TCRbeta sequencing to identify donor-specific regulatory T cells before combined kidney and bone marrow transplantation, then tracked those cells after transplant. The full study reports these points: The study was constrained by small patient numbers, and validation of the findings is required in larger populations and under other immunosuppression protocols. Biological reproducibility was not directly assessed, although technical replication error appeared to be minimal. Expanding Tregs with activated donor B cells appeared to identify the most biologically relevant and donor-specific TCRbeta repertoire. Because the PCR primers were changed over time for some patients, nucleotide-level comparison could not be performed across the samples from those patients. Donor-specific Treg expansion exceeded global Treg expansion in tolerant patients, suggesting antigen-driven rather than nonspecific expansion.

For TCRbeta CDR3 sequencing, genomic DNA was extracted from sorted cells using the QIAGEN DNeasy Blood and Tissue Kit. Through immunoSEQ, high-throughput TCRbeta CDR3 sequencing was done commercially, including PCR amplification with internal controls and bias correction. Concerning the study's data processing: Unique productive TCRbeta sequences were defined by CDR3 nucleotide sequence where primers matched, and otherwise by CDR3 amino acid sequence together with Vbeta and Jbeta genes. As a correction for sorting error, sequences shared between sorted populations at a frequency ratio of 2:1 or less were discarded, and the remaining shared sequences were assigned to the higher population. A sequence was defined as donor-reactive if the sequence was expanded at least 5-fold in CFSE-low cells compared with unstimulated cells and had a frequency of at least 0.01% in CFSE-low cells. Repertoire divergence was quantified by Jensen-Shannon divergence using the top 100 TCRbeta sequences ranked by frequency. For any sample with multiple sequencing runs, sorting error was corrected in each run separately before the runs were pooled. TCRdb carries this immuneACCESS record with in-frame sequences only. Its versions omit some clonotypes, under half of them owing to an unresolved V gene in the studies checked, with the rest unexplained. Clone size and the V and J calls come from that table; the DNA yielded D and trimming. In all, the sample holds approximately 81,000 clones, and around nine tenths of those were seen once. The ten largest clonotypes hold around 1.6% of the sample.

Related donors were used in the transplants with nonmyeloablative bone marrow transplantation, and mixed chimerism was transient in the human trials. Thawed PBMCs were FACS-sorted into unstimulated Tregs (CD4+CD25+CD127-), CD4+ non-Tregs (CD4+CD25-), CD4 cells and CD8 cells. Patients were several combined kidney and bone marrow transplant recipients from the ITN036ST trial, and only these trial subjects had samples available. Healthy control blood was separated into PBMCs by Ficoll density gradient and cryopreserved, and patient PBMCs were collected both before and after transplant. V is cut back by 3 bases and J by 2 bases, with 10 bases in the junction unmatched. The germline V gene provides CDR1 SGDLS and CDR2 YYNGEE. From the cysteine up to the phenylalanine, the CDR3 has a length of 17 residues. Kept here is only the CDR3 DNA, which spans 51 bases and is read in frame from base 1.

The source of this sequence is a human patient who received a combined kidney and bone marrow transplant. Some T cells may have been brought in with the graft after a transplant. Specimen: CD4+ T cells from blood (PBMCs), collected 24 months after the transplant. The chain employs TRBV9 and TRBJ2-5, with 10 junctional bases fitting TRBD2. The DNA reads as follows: TGTGCCAGCAGCGGAAAGCGGGGGGGCCCTATACAAGAGACCCAGTACTTC. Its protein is CASSGKRGGPIQETQYF. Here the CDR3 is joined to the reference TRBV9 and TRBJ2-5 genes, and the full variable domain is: DSGVTQTPKHLITATGQRVTLRCSPRSGDLSVYWYQQSLDQGLQFLIQYYNGEERAKGNILERFSAQQFPDLHSELNLSSLELGDSALYFCASSGKRGGPIQETQYFGPGTRLLVL.